The entry that follows covers one TCR beta chain sequence. These data are taken from a study of blood T cell repertoires in COVID-19. Study overall: Researchers got acute and convalescent COVID-19 samples from the United States, Italy and Spain. Nucleic acid was either cDNA or gDNA, and it came from T cells, B-cell-depleted T cells, or PBMCs.

As processed by the authors: Amplification from reference gene primers served as the basis for estimated nucleated cell counts. Only in-frame clones appear in the TCRdb table, and some are missing; sequencing was by immunoSEQ multiplex PCR. The D gene and trimming were derived from the DNA, and the V and J assignments and clone size from that table. Of hundreds of thousands of clones listed, approximately 83% were seen once; the top ten hold roughly 2.1%. J lost 4 bases, V lost 5 bases, and 4 bases had no gene match. The CDR3 is 14 amino acids. CDR1 is KGHSH and CDR2 is LQKENI in the germline V gene.

The V gene is TRBV18, the J gene TRBJ1-3, with 8 bases aligning to TRBD1. This TCR came from a woman aged 25 to 45 who had recovered from COVID-19. Material for sequencing was peripheral blood. The CDR3 DNA reads TGTGCCAGCTCAACGGACAGGGAAGGAAACACCATATATTTT. Protein product: CASSTDREGNTIYF. Supplemented by reference TRBV18 and TRBJ1-3, the full variable domain reads NAGVMQNPRHLVRRRGQEARLRCSPMKGHSHVYWYRQLPEEGLKFMVYLQKENIIDESGMPKERFSAEFPKEGPSILRIQQVVRGDSAAYFCASSTDREGNTIYFGEGSWLTVV.